The 4 T cell receptor beta chains below all came from one sample that was sequenced in a study of technical replicates of blood from a handful of donors. Some clones are missing from TCRdb's copy, which holds only in-frame ones; the method was immunoSEQ multiplex PCR. This sample has around 72,000 clones, with under 99% found just once. Material for sequencing was T cells isolated from PBMCs. Source of these receptors: a human donor in good health.

The rearrangement uses TRBV5-1 and TRBJ2-7; D is ambiguous. The CDR3 totals 14 residues. Between the trimmed V and J ends, which lost 0 bases and 4 bases, there was a span of 11 bases. Germline-derived CDR1 and CDR2 are SGHRS and YFSETQ. Written as DNA, the CDR3 is TGCGCCAGCAGCTTGGATACATCCGGGTACGAGCAGTACTTC. Protein sequence: CASSLDTSGYEQYF.

The rearrangement links TRBV11-2 to TRBJ2-1; D not resolved. V was cut by 4 bases and J by 5 bases, with 9 bases left in between. This CDR3 is built from 13 residues. Germline V gives CDR1 SGHAT, CDR2 FQNNGV. The chain's CDR3 is CASSSLLNNEQFF. CDR3 bases: TGTGCCAGCAGCTCTCTATTAAACAATGAGCAGTTCTTC.

CDR3 bases: TGTGCCATCAGCGCGATAGAGTCCAGCACAGATACGCAGTATTTT. It yields the protein CAISAIESSTDTQYF. The chain couples TRBV10-3 to TRBJ2-3, with unresolved D. Deletions cut 6 bases from V and 0 bases from J, with 13 bases between. The CDR3 covers 15 residues. Germline CDR1 ENHRY, CDR2 SYGVKD.

The chain links TRBV4-1 to TRBJ2-5; tentatively, D is TRBD1 (5 bases). The CDR3 length is 14 residues. V lost 2 bases and J lost 5, with 12 bases in between. The germline V gene has CDR1 MGHRA and CDR2 YSYEKL. The DNA for the CDR3 is TGCGCCAGCAGCCAACAGGGTTGGGATGAGACCCAGTACTTC. Encoded protein: CASSQQGWDETQYF.